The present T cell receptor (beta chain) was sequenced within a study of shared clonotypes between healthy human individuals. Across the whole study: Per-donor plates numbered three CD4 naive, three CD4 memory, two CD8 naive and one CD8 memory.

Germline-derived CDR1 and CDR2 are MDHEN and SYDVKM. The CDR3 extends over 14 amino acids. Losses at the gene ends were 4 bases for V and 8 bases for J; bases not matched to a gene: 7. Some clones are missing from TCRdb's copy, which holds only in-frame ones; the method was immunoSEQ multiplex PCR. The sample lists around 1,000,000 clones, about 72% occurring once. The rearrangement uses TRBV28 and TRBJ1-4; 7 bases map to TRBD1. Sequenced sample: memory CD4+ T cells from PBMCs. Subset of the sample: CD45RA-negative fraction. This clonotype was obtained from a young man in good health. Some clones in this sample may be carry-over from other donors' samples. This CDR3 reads CASSSGGRMEKLFF. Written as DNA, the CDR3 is TGTGCCAGCAGTTCAGGGGGGCGCATGGAAAAACTGTTTTTT. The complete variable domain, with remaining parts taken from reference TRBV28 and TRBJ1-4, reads DVKVTQSSRYLVKRTGEKVFLECVQDMDHENMFWYRQDPGLGLRLIYFSYDVKMKEKGDIPEGYSVSREKKERFSLILESASTNQTSMYLCASSSGGRMEKLFFGSGTQLSVL.